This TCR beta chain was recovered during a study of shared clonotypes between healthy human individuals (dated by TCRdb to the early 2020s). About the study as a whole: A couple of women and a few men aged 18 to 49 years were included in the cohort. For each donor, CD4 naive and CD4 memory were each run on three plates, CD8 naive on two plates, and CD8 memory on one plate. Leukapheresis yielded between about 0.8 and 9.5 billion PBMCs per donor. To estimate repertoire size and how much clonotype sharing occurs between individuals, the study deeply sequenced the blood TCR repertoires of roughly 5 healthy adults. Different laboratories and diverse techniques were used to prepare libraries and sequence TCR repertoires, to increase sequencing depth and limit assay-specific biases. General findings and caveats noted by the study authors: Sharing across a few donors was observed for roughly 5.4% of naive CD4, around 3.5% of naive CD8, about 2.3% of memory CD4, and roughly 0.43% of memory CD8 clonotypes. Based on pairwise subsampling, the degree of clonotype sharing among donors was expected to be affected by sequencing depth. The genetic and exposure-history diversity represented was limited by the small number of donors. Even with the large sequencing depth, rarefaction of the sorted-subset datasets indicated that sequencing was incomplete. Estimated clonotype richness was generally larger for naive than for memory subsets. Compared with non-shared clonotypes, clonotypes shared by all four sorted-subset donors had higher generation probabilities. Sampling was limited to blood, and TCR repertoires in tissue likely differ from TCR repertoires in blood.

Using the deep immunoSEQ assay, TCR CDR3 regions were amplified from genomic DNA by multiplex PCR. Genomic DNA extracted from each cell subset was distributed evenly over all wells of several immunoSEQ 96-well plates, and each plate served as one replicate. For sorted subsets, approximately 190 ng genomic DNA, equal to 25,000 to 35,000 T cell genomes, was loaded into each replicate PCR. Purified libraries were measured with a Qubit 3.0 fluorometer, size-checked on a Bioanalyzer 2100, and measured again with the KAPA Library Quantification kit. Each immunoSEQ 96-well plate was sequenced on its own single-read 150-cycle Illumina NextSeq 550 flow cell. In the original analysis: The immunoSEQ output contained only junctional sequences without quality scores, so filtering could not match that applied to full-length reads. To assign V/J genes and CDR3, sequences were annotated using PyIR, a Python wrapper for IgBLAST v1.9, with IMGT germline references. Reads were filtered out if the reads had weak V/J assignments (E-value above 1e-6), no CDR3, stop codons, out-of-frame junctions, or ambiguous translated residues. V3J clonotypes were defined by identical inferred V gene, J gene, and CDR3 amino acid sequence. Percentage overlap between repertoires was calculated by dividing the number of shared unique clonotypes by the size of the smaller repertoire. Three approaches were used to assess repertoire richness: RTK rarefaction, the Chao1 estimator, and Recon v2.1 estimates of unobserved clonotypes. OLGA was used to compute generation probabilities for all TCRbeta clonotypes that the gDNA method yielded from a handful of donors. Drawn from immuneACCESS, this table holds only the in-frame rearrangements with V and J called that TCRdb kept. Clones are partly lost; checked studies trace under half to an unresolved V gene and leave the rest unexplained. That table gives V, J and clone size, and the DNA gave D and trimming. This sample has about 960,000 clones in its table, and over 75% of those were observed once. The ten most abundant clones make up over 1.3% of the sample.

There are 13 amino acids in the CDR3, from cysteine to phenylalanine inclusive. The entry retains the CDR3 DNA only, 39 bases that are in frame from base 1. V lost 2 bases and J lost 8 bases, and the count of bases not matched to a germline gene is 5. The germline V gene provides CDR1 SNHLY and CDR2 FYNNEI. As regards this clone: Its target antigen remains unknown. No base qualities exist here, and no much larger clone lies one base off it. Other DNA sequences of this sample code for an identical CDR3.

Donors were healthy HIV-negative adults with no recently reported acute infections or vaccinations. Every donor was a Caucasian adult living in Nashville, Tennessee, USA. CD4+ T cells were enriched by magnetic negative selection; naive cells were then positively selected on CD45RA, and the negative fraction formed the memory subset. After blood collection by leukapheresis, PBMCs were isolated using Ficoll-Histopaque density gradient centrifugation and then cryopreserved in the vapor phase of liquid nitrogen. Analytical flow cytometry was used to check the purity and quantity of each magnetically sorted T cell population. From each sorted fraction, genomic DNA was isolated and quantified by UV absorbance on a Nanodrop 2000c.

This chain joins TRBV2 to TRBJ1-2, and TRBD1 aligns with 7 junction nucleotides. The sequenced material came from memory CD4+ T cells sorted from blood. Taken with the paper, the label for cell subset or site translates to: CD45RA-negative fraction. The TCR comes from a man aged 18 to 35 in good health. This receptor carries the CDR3 CASSERQGGGYTF. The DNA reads TGTGCCAGCAGTGAAAGGCAGGGGGGCGGCTACACCTTC.